The 5 T cell receptor beta chains reported below all come from one sample, sequenced in a study of shared clonotypes between healthy human individuals. Using immunoSEQ multiplex PCR, the repertoire was profiled, and TCRdb retains in-frame clones only, with some absent. Here the sample spans 2 million to 3 million clones, 93% being singletons. Sequencing was performed on naive CD4+ T cells from PBMCs. Indicated subset: CD45RA+ positively selected. These receptors all stem from a man in his late teens or twenties in good health. Some clones in this sample may be carry-over from other donors' samples.

This chain uses TRBV6-6 with TRBJ1-1; 8 bases agree with TRBD1. The CDR3 has 15 residues. The V gene's germline CDR1 is MNHNY and CDR2 SVGAGI (reference sequence). J was trimmed by 1 base and V by 6 bases; bases with no gene match: 7. DNA for the CDR3: TGTGCCAGCAGGTTGACAGGGGCTGGGAACACTGAAGCTTTCTTT. This gives the protein CASRLTGAGNTEAFF.

The chain is built from TRBV19 and TRBJ1-1; D gene unclear. This CDR3 spans 12 amino acids. Germline values: CDR1 LNHDA, CDR2 SQIVND (reference sequence). Trimming left V 4 bases short and J 5 bases short, with 8 bases between. Here the CDR3 DNA reads TGTGCCAGTAGTAGAGCGGTAACTGAAGCTTTCTTT. Amino acid sequence: CASSRAVTEAFF.

The chain couples TRBV28 to TRBJ1-5, with D tentatively TRBD1 (5 bases). V shed 6 bases and J shed 2 bases, with 14 bases lying between them. Germline loops: CDR1 MDHEN, CDR2 SYDVKM. The CDR3 has 15 residues. Here the CDR3 DNA reads TGTGCCAGCAGCCTTGGGGCTGTGGGCAATCAGCCCCAGCATTTT. Protein: CASSLGAVGNQPQHF. Full variable domain (remainder filled in from reference TRBV28 and TRBJ1-5): DVKVTQSSRYLVKRTGEKVFLECVQDMDHENMFWYRQDPGLGLRLIYFSYDVKMKEKGDIPEGYSVSREKKERFSLILESASTNQTSMYLCASSLGAVGNQPQHFGDGTRLSIL.

In regard to this clone: Other DNA sequences in this sample translate to the same CDR3. V usage is TRBV15 and J usage is TRBJ2-7; D might be TRBD1 or TRBD2, each matching 6 bases. V lost 6 bases and J lost 1, with 13 bases in between. CDR1 and CDR2 from the germline V gene are LNHNV and YYDKDF (reference sequence). The CDR3 spans 14 residues. CDR3 DNA: TGTGCCACCAGTAAGGGGGGCGATTCCTACGAGCAGTACTTC. It is translated as CATSKGGDSYEQYF.

The genes are TRBV5-4 and TRBJ2-1, with D tentatively TRBD1 (6 bases). CDR3 length equals 13 residues. Per germline, CDR1 SGHNT and CDR2 YYREEE (reference sequence). The V gene lost 2 bases and the J gene lost 8 bases, with 11 bases spanning the gap. The DNA of the CDR3 is TGTGCCAGCAGCTTCCAACAGGGCTATGAGCAGTTCTTC. It is translated as CASSFQQGYEQFF.